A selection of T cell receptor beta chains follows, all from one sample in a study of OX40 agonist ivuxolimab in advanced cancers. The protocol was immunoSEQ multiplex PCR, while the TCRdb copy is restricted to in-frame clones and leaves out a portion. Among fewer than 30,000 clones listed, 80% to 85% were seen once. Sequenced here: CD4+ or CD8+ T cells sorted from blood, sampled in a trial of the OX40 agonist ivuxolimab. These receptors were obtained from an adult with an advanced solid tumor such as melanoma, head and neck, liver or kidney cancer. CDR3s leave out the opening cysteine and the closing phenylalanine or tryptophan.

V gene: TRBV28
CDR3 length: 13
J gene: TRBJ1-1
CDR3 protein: ASSLNRGRNTEAF

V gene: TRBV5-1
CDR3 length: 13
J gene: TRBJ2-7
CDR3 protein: ASSLEFGRYIEQY

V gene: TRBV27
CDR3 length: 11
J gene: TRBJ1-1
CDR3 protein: ASSFGGGTEAF

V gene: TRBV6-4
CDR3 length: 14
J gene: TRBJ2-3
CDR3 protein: ASSELADTSTDTQY

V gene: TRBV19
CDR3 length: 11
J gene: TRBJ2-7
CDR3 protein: ASSIDGAYEQY

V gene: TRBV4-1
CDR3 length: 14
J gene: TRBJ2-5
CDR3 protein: ASSQDGLESTPTQY

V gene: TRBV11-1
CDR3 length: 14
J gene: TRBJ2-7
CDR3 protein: ASSLGGLAGGREQY

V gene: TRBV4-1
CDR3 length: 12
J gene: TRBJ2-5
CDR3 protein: ASSQWDSEETQY

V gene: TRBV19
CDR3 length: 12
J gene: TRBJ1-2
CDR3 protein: ASHRRGRYYGYT

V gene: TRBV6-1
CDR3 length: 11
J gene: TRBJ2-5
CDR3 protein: ASTVAEEETQY

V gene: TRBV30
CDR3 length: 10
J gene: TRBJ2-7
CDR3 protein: AWASGTYEQY

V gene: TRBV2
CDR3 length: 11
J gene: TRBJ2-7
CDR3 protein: ASTLTGGGEQY

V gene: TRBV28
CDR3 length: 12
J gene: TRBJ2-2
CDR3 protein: ATADRGDTGELF

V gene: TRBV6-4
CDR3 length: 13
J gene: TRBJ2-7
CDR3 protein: ASSDSRGGTYEQY

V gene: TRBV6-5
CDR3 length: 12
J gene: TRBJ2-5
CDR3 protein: ASSLKGGSETQY

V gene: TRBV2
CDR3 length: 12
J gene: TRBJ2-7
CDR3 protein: ASSEVPSTYEQY

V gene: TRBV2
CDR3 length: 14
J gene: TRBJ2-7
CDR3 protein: ASRHPHRTVSYEQY

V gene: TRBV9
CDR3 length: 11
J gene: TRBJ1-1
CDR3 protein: ASSPGGETEAF

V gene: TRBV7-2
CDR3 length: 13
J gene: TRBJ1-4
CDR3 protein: ASSLGPAINEKLF

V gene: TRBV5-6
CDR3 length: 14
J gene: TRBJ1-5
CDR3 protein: ASSLAGHNSNQPQH

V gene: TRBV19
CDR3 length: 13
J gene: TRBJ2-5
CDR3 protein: ASSTPRTGEETQY

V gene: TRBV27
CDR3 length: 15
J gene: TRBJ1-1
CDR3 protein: ASSLYSGAGATTEAF

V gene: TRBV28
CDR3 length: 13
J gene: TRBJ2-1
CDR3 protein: ASSLLDSVYNEQF

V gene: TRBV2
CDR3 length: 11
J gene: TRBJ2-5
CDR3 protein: ASRGVGQETQY

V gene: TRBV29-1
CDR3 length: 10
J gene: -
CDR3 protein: SVTGVTYEQY

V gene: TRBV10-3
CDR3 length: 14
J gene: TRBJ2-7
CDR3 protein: AISPAGTGQAMEQY

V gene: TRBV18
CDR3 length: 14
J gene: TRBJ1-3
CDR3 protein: ASSPITGGSGNTIY

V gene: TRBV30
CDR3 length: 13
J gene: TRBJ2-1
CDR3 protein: AWSVPDSSYNEQF

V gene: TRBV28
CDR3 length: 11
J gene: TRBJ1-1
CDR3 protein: ASSPPGYTEAF

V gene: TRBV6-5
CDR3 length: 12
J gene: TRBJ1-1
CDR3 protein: ASRAWDGDTEAF

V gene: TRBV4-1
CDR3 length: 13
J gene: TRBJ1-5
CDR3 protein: ASSQDREGNQPQH

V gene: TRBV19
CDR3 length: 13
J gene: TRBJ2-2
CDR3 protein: ASSIIDENTGELF

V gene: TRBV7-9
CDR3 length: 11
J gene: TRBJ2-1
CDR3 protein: ASSLVEYNEQF

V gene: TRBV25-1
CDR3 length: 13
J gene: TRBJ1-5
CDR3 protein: ASSLQGLGNQPQH

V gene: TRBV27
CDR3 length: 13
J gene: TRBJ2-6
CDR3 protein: ASSSGFSGANVLT

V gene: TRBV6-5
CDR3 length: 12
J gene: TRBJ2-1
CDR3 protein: ASGLAGRYNEQF

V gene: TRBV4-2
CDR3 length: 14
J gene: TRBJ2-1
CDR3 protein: ASSPRDSGTINEQF

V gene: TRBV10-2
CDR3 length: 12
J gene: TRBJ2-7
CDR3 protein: ASTPNRELYEQY

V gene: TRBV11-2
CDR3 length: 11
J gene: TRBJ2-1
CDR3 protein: ASSGETLTEQF

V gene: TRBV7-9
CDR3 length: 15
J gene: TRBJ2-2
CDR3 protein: ASSLDLVSGFPGELF

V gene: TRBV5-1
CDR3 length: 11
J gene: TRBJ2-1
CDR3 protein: ASSFAPPNEQF

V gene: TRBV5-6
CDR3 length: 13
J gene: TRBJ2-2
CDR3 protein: ASSLEVSNTGELF

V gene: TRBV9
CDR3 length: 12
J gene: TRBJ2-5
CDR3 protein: ASSFLGDQETQY

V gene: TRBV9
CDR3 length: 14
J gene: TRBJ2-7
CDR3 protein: ASSVGSSGRVYEQY

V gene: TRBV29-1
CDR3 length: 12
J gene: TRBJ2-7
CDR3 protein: SVEGGTPPYEQY

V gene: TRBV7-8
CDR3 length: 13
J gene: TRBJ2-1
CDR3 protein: ASSLGRASYNEQF

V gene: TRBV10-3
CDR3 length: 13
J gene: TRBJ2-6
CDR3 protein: AIMGTDTGANVLT

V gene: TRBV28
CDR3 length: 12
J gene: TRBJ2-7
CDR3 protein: ASSRKQGYYEQY

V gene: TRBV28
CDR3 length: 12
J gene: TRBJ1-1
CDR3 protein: ASRRDIQNTEAF

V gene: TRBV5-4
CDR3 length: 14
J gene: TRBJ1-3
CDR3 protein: ASSFRDPSSGNTIY

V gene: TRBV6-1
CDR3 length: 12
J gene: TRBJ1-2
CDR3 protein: ASSDLQGGNGYT

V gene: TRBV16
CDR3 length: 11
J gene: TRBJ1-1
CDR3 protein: ASSQSGRTEAF

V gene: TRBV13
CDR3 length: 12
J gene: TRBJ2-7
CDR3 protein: ASSGLDISYEQY

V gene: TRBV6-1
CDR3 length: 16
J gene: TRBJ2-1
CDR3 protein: ASSESGLASGGYNEQF

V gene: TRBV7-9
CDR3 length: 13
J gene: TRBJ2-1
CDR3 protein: ASSPRTSDVYEQF